Sequencing of this T cell receptor beta chain was carried out in a study of T cell responses to AZD1222 COVID-19 vaccine. Study as a whole: Pooled samples include second doses given at about 4 or 12 weeks. Findings and limits, study-wide: Nearly half of spike-specific TCRs reportedly target variant regions that are unmutated in the B.1.351 and B.1.1.7 variants. The sample set comprised mostly white British donors with more females, and clonal diversity was possibly underestimated. Baseline serostatus was positive in only five to seven AZD1222 recipients.

Remarks on this clone: What it binds is not known.

CDR1 MNHEY and CDR2 SMNVEV come from the germline V gene (reference sequence). V dropped 8 bases and J dropped 8 bases, with 21 bases sitting between them. This CDR3 spans 14 amino acids. The protocol was immunoSEQ multiplex PCR, while the TCRdb copy is restricted to in-frame clones and leaves out a portion. The sample consists of roughly 70,000 clones, 85% of them appearing once. Source: peripheral blood, taken on day 0 of AZD1222 vaccination. The TCR comes from an adult in good health. This rearrangement joins TRBV27 to TRBJ1-2; D might be TRBD1 (6 bases). The CDR3 here is CASGLATGFTGYTF. The CDR3 DNA reads as TGTGCCAGCGGCCTCGCAACAGGGTTTACGGGCTACACCTTC.